A single sample is the source of the 29 T cell receptor beta chains below, sequenced in a study of shared clonotypes between healthy human individuals. This table comes from immunoSEQ multiplex PCR, and its TCRdb copy is limited to in-frame clones, with some not included. Among about 1.5 million clones listed, around 98% were seen once. The sample taken for sequencing was naive CD4+ T cells sorted from blood. Subset of the sample: CD45RA+ positively selected. These receptors came from a man aged 25 to 40 in good health.

The V call is TRBV27, the J call TRBJ1-2; D gene uncertain. The CDR3 contains 17 residues. Germline V lookup: CDR1 MNHEY, CDR2 SMNVEV (reference sequence). Trimming pared 8 bases from V and 2 bases from J, leaving 24 bases between. Written as DNA, the CDR3 is TGTGCCAGCCCCGGAGCGAGCAATCCTTCTCCCAACTATGGCTACACCTTC. Its protein is CASPGASNPSPNYGYTF.

This clone was counted a single time. This chain uses TRBV5-1 with TRBJ2-5; the D gene is possibly TRBD1 (6 bases). The V and J ends lost 0 bases and 2 bases respectively, with 11 bases between them. The CDR3 consists of 15 residues. Germline CDR1 is SGHRS and CDR2 is YFSETQ. The CDR3 sequence: CASSLAGQPQETQYF. CDR3 nucleotide sequence: TGCGCCAGCAGCTTGGCCGGACAGCCGCAAGAGACCCAGTACTTC.

The chain carries TRBV15 and TRBJ1-5, with D hard to call. V was clipped by 6 bases and J by 4 bases, with 16 bases between them. CDR1 and CDR2 (germline): LNHNV, YYDKDF (reference sequence). This CDR3 has 15 residues. CDR3 bases: TGTGCCACCAGTCGGGATTTTGTATGGAATCAGCCCCAGCATTTT. Its translation: CATSRDFVWNQPQHF.

The chain carries TRBV30 and TRBJ2-4; possibly TRBD2 for D (6 bases). Germline V lookup: CDR1 GTSNPN, CDR2 SVGIG (reference sequence). V was pared by 1 base and J by 0 bases, with 10 bases between. The CDR3 spans 15 residues. CDR3 DNA sequence: TGTGCCTGGAGTGAGGACTACCTAGCCAAAAACATTCAGTACTTC. It yields the protein CAWSEDYLAKNIQYF.

This chain links TRBV25-1 with TRBJ2-7; D is unresolved. CDR3 length: 15 amino acids. CDR1 is MGHDK and CDR2 is SYGVNS in the germline V gene. V gave up 1 base and J gave up 5 bases, with 15 bases separating them. The CDR3 loop is CASSEFGVQTHEQYF. The DNA of the CDR3 is TGTGCCAGCAGTGAATTCGGTGTGCAGACTCACGAGCAGTACTTC.

J is TRBJ1-4 and V is TRBV28; perhaps TRBD1 as D (6 bases). Germline lookup yields CDR1 MDHEN and CDR2 SYDVKM. CDR3 length: 15 residues. Deletions cut 5 bases from V and 6 bases from J, with 16 bases between. DNA of the CDR3: TGTGCCAGCAGTGCCGGCTGGGGGCAGGATGAAAAACTGTTTTTT. Encoded protein: CASSAGWGQDEKLFF. The whole variable domain, filled in from reference TRBV28 and TRBJ1-4, reads DVKVTQSSRYLVKRTGEKVFLECVQDMDHENMFWYRQDPGLGLRLIYFSYDVKMKEKGDIPEGYSVSREKKERFSLILESASTNQTSMYLCASSAGWGQDEKLFFGSGTQLSVL.

This chain joins TRBV7-9 and TRBJ2-2; 11 bases are shared with TRBD2. Germline V gives CDR1 SEHNR, CDR2 FQNEAQ (reference sequence). The CDR3 length is 17 residues. V was clipped by 4 bases and J by 2 bases; unmatched bases: 6. CDR3 in DNA: TGTGCCAGCAGCTCCCGACTAGCGGGGAGCAACACCGGGGAGCTGTTTTTT. Amino acids: CASSSRLAGSNTGELFF.

The chain recombines TRBV2 with TRBJ2-7; 7 bases agree with TRBD2. Germline CDR1 SNHLY, CDR2 FYNNEI. J was trimmed by 6 bases and V by 8 bases; bases with no gene match: 19. This CDR3 is built from 16 residues. The CDR3 loop is CASGQGIREGRGEQYF. DNA for the CDR3: TGTGCCAGCGGCCAAGGTATAAGGGAGGGTAGAGGCGAGCAGTACTTC. The full variable domain, rest sourced from reference TRBV2 and TRBJ2-7, is EPEVTQTPSHQVTQMGQEVILRCVPISNHLYFYWYRQILGQKVEFLVSFYNNEISEKSEIFDDQFSVERPDGSNFTLKIRSTKLEDSAMYFCASGQGIREGRGEQYFGPGTRLTVT.

A word on this clone: Distinct nucleotide sequences in the sample also encode this CDR3. The chain couples TRBV5-4 to TRBJ2-1; 8 positions match TRBD2. This CDR3 region has 16 residues. J was trimmed by 4 bases and V by 0 bases; bases with no gene match: 6. Germline assignment: CDR1 SGHNT and CDR2 YYREEE (reference sequence). This CDR3 reads CASSLELAGSYNEQFF. The DNA of the CDR3 is TGTGCCAGCAGCTTGGAGTTAGCGGGATCTTACAATGAGCAGTTCTTC.

V gene TRBV25-1 combines with J gene TRBJ2-3; D might be TRBD1 or TRBD2, each matching 6 bases. V shed 4 bases and J shed 4 bases, with 24 bases lying between them. Germline V CDR1 and CDR2: MGHDK, SYGVNS. The CDR3 extends over 18 amino acids. CDR3 amino acids: CASSVARVGGAVSDTQYF. CDR3 sequence (DNA): TGTGCCAGCAGTGTCGCAAGGGTCGGGGGCGCGGTGTCAGATACGCAGTATTTT.

This clone was detected only once. The chain couples TRBV5-1 to TRBJ2-6; the D gene is possibly TRBD1 (6 bases). CDR3 length: 18 amino acids. In germline, CDR1 is SGHRS, CDR2 YFSETQ. V lost 2 bases and J lost 1, with 16 bases in between. DNA of the CDR3: TGCGCCAGCAGCTTTCACCGGACAGACTATTCTGGGGCCAACGTCCTGACTTTC. Its protein is CASSFHRTDYSGANVLTF.

V and J are TRBV29-1 and TRBJ1-2; D gene ambiguous. V dropped 3 bases and J dropped 2 bases, with 13 bases sitting between them. The CDR3 totals 14 residues. Germline V gene data show CDR1 as SQVTM and CDR2 as ANQGSEA. The CDR3 is CSVDSQFRNYGYTF. The CDR3, as DNA: TGCAGCGTTGACTCACAGTTTAGGAACTATGGCTACACCTTC.

This chain links TRBV18 with TRBJ2-1; D may be TRBD2 (5 bases). V was clipped by 3 bases and J by 4 bases, with 16 bases between them. Germline-derived CDR1 and CDR2 are KGHSH and LQKENI. CDR3 length: 16 residues. The CDR3 spells CASSPNTITGYNEQFF. CDR3 nucleotides: TGTGCCAGCTCACCCAACACCATTACGGGATACAATGAGCAGTTCTTC.

The chain employs TRBV21-1 and TRBJ1-4; the table names TRBD1, a call not compared with the DNA. TRBV21-1 is a documented pseudogene. The CDR3 is made up of 15 amino acids. CDR3 in DNA: TGTGCCAGCAGCAAATTTGTGGACATTAATGAAAAACTGTTTTTT. It is translated as CASSKFVDINEKLFF.

V and J are TRBV7-3 and TRBJ1-1; TRBD1 matches at 9 bases. V dropped 4 bases and J dropped 4; count of bases not matched to a gene: 19. CDR3 length equals 19 residues. The V gene's germline CDR1 is SGHTA and CDR2 FQGTGA. CDR3 in amino acids: CASSSQIRQPGQGGTEAFF. CDR3 sequence (DNA): TGTGCCAGCAGCTCCCAAATAAGACAACCGGGACAGGGAGGCACTGAAGCTTTCTTT.

The rearrangement uses TRBV27 and TRBJ2-5, with D possibly matching TRBD2 (6 bases). This CDR3 is 12 amino acids long. Germline V gene sequence: CDR1 MNHEY, CDR2 SMNVEV (reference sequence). Trimming left V 11 bases short and J 2 bases short, with 12 bases between. The CDR3 here is CAAGRGQETQYF. DNA for the CDR3: TGTGCCGCTGGCCGGGGGCAAGAGACCCAGTACTTC.

This chain links TRBV5-1 with TRBJ2-3; the D is unclear. The CDR3 runs 15 residues. Germline values: CDR1 SGHRS, CDR2 YFSETQ. Trimming removed 4 bases at V and 0 bases at J, with 12 bases between. The CDR3 here is CASSPGLGSTDTQYF. In DNA form, the CDR3 reads TGCGCCAGCAGCCCGGGTCTAGGTAGCACAGATACGCAGTATTTT.

This chain joins TRBV5-6 and TRBJ2-7; the D is unclear. Germline V CDR1 and CDR2: SGHDT, YYEEEE. This CDR3 is 17 amino acids long. The ends were cut back, 3 bases at V and 6 bases at J, with 25 bases in the middle. The CDR3 loop reads CASSYRRKLKVWVEQYF. In DNA, the CDR3 is TGTGCCAGCAGCTACCGAAGAAAGCTCAAGGTCTGGGTCGAGCAGTACTTC.

V is TRBV6-5 and J is TRBJ2-7; D is perhaps TRBD1 (6 bases). The CDR3 runs 12 residues. Trimming shortened V by 6 bases and J by 0 bases, and 6 bases separated the two germline ends. Germline V gene lookup returns CDR1 MNHEY and CDR2 SVGAGI. This chain's CDR3 is CASRGASYEQYF. CDR3 DNA sequence: TGTGCCAGCAGGGGGGCCTCCTACGAGCAGTACTTC.

The chain couples TRBV10-2 to TRBJ1-4; D gene ambiguous. Trimming cost V 6 bases and J 7 bases, with 15 bases left between them. The CDR3 length is 14 residues. Germline V gives CDR1 WSHSY, CDR2 SAAADI. DNA for the CDR3: TGCGCCAGCAGCGCGAACAAGGGAGTTGAAAAACTGTTTTTT. It specifies CASSANKGVEKLFF.

The chain recombines TRBV10-2 with TRBJ2-7, with 8 bases fitting TRBD1. This CDR3 spans 16 amino acids. Germline V lookup: CDR1 WSHSY, CDR2 SAAADI. With 4 bases clipped from V and 5 bases from J, the junction kept 13 bases outside the gene matches. This CDR3 is CASSVQGGSSGDEQYF. CDR3 coding DNA: TGCGCCAGCAGTGTACAGGGGGGCTCTTCAGGCGACGAGCAGTACTTC.

The rearrangement uses TRBV4-1 and TRBJ1-4, with D unclear. The ends were cut back, 8 bases at V and 8 bases at J, with 15 bases in the middle. CDR3 length: 13 amino acids. From germline, CDR1 is MGHRA and CDR2 YSYEKL. The chain's CDR3 is CASGLTLGEKLFF. The CDR3 DNA follows: TGCGCCAGCGGCCTTACACTCGGGGAAAAACTGTTTTTT.

The V and J genes are TRBV5-5 and TRBJ1-4; D not resolved. Trimming left V 0 bases short and J 0 bases short, with 15 bases between. The CDR3 length is 18 residues. Looked up from germline, CDR1 is SGHKS and CDR2 is YYEKEE (reference sequence). The CDR3, as DNA: TGTGCCAGCAGCTTGGGGGTCCGGCGGGGATCAACTAATGAAAAACTGTTTTTT. Amino acid sequence: CASSLGVRRGSTNEKLFF.

The genes are TRBV9 and TRBJ2-1; TRBD2 is a possible D gene (6 bases). V was trimmed by 0 bases and J by 3 bases, leaving 16 bases between them. The CDR3 length is 17 residues. Looked up from germline, CDR1 is SGDLS and CDR2 is YYNGEE. CDR3 DNA sequence: TGTGCCAGCAGCGTAGCGGGAGTTAAATCACTCTACAATGAGCAGTTCTTC. Encoded protein: CASSVAGVKSLYNEQFF.

The chain joins TRBV7-9 to TRBJ1-1, with D perhaps matching TRBD1 (5 bases). The CDR3 sequence is 16 residues long. V lost 3 bases to trimming and J lost 2 bases, with 16 bases between them. Germline CDR1 reads SEHNR; CDR2 reads FQNEAQ (reference sequence). Here the CDR3 DNA reads TGTGCCAGCAGCTTCCCTCTAGGGGCCGCAAACACTGAAGCTTTCTTT. It is translated as CASSFPLGAANTEAFF.

The gene calls are TRBV20-1 and TRBJ2-7; D is undetermined. Germline CDR1 and CDR2: DFQATT and SNEGSKA (reference sequence). Trimming cost V 5 bases and J 2 bases, with 7 bases left between them. The CDR3 is 11 amino acids. The CDR3 nucleotides read TGCAGTGCTCAAGCCCCCTACGAGCAGTACTTC. Protein product: CSAQAPYEQYF.

The chain links TRBV2 to TRBJ1-1; D gene unclear. V lost 4 bases and J lost 6, with 12 bases in between. CDR3 size: 13 residues. The V gene's germline CDR1 is SNHLY and CDR2 FYNNEI. The CDR3 loop is CASSGYSYSEAFF. Here the CDR3 DNA reads TGTGCCAGCAGTGGATATAGTTACTCTGAAGCTTTCTTT.

The rearrangement uses TRBV11-2 and TRBJ2-7; D may be TRBD2 (5 bases). CDR3 length: 15 residues. V shed 6 bases and J shed 5 bases, with 20 bases lying between them. CDR1 is SGHAT and CDR2 is FQNNGV in the germline V gene. The DNA of the CDR3 is TGTGCCAGCAGGTCTTATAGTGGGAGTTCGAACGAGCAGTACTTC. It codes for CASRSYSGSSNEQYF.

This clone was seen once. V gene TRBV29-1 combines with J gene TRBJ2-1, with 13 bases identical to TRBD2. V dropped 4 bases and J dropped 15; count of bases not matched to a gene: 3. CDR1 is SQVTM and CDR2 is ANQGSEA in the germline V gene. The CDR3 covers 11 residues. The CDR3, as DNA: TGCAGCGTTGGGACTAGCGGGAGTCTGTTCTTC. It yields the protein CSVGTSGSLFF.